This T cell receptor (beta chain) comes out of a study of T cell responses to AZD1222 COVID-19 vaccine. As to this clone: Antigen: not known.

Trimming removed 4 bases from V and 6 bases from J, with 16 bases in between. CDR1 is LGHNA and CDR2 is YNFKEQ in the germline V gene. This CDR3 has 15 residues. The protocol was immunoSEQ multiplex PCR, while the TCRdb copy is restricted to in-frame clones and leaves out a portion. The sample includes some 96,000 clones, about 86% of them seen just once. Study-level findings and limits: Spike was spanned by vaccine-associated CD4 TCRs, with dominance at 160-218 and 743-854. Donors in the cohort were predominantly white British and more often female, and clonal diversity was possibly underestimated. Only a handful of people who got AZD1222 tested seropositive at baseline.

The source is an adult in good health. The rearrangement uses TRBV4-2 and TRBJ2-1, with D tentatively TRBD2 (6 bases). The sample consisted of peripheral blood, taken on day 0 of AZD1222 vaccination. DNA for the CDR3: TGTGCCAGCAGCCCAGATGGTGCGACTAGCAATGAGCAGTTCTTC. Residues: CASSPDGATSNEQFF.